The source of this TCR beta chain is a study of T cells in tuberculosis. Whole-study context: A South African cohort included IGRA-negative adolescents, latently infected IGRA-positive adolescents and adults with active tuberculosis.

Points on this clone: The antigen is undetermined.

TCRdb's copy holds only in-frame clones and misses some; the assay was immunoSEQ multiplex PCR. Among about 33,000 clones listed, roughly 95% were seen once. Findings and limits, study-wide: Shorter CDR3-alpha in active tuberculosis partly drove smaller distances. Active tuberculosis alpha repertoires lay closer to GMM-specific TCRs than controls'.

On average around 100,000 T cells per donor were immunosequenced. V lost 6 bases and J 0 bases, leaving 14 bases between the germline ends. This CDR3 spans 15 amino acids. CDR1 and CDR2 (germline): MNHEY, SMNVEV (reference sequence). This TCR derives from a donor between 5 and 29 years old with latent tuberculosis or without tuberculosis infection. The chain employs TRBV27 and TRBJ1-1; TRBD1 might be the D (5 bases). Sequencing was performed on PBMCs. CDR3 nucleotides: TGTGCCAGCAGCCCTCTTAAAGGGGTGAACACTGAAGCTTTCTTT. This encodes CASSPLKGVNTEAFF.